The source of this T cell receptor (beta chain) is a study of shared clonotypes between healthy human individuals. V lost 3 bases and J lost 5, with 22 bases in between. Germline V gene data show CDR1 as SGHDN and CDR2 as FVKESK. The CDR3 loop spans 17 amino acids. Naive CD8 cells, CD45RO-negative and positively selected for CCR7, excluded terminally differentiated effector memory CD45RA+ cells. Profiling relied on immunoSEQ multiplex PCR, and the TCRdb table lists in-frame clones only, not all of them. The sample holds roughly 2.1 million clones, under 95% seen once. This clonotype was sampled from a man aged 18 to 30 in good health. Some clones in this sample may be carry-over from other donors' samples. The specimen sequenced was naive CD8+ T cells from PBMCs. The gene calls are TRBV14 and TRBJ1-1; possibly TRBD1 for D (5 bases). CDR3 sequence (DNA): TGTGCCAGCAGCCATGGATTTGACTGGGATCGGGGGACTGAAGCTTTCTTT. Its translation is CASSHGFDWDRGTEAFF.